This T cell receptor beta chain came from a study of CXCR3-negative and CXCR3-positive naive CD8 T cells. A note on this clonotype: The antigen is undetermined.

Notes on the study in general: The majority of assays used fresh PBMCs, and CXCR3 expression partially decreased after cryopreservation.

The CDR3 is 15 amino acids. Germline loops: CDR1 MDHEN, CDR2 SYDVKM. Researchers prepared the TRB cDNA libraries using 5' RACE with UMI labels. For each CDR3 protein, TCRdb gives one entry from its re-call of the 5' RACE reads, without DNA. This specimen shows more than 45,000 distinct CDR3 sequences; the ten leading clones hold 0.35% to 0.5%. CD45RO-CCR7+CD27+CD95- characterized naive CD8+ T cells. The chain employs TRBV28 and TRBJ2-2; the D gene TCRdb calls, TRBD1, cannot be checked with no DNA. Input material: naive CXCR3- CD8+ T cells from blood. Indicated subset: CD45RO-CCR7+CD27+CD95- naive CD8+ T cells lacking CXCR3 (TNR3-). The sequence derives from a human donor in good health. Some clones in this sample may be carry-over from other donors' samples. CDR3 in amino acids: CASRNHRGRDGELFF.